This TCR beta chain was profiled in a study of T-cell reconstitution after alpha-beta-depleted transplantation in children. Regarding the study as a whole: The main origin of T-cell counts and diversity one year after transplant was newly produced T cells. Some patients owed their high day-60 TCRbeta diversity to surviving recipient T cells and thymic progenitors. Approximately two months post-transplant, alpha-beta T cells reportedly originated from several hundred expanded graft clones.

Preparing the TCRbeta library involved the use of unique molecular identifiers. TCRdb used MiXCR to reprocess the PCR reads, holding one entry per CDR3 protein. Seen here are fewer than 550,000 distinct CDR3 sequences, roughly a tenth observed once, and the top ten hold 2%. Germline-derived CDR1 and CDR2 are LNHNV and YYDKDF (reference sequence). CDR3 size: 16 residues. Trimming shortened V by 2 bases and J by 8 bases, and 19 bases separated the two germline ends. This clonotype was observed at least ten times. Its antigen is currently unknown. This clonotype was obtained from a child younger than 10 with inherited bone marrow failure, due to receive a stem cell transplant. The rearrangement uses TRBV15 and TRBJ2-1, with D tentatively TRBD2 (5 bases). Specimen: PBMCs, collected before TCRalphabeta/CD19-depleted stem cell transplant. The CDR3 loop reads CATSRSSGSLHYEQFF. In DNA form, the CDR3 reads TGTGCCACCAGCAGATCAAGCGGAAGCCTACACTATGAGCAGTTCTTC.